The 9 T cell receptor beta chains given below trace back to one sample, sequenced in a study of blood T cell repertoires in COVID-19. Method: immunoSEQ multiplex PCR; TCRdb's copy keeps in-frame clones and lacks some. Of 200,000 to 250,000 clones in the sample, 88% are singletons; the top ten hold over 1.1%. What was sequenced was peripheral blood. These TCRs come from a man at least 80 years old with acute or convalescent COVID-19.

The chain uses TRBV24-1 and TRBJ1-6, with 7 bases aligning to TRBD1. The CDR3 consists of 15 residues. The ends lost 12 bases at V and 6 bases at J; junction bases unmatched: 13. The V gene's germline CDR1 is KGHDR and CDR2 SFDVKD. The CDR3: CAPAGGNRSNSPLHF. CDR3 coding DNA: TGTGCCCCGGCAGGGGGGAATAGAAGTAATTCACCCCTCCACTTT.

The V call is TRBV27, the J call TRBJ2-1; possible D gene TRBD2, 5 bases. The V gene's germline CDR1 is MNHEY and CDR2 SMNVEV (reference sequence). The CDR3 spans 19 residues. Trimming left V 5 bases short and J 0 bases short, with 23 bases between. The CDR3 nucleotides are TGTGCCAGCAGTGGCCCACTAGTCCACCTCTTTAGCTCCTACAATGAGCAGTTCTTC. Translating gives CASSGPLVHLFSSYNEQFF.

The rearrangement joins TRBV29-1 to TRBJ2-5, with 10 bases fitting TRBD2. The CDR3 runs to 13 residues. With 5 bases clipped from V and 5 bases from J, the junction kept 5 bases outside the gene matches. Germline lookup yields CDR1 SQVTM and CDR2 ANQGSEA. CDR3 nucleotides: TGCAGCGTTAGGACTAGCGGCAGGGAGACCCAGTACTTC. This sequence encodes CSVRTSGRETQYF. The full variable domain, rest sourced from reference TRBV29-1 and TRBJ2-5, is SAVISQKPSRDICQRGTSLTIQCQVDSQVTMMFWYRQQPGQSLTLIATANQGSEATYESGFVIDKFPISRPNLTFSTLTVSNMSPEDSSIYLCSVRTSGRETQYFGPGTRLLVL.

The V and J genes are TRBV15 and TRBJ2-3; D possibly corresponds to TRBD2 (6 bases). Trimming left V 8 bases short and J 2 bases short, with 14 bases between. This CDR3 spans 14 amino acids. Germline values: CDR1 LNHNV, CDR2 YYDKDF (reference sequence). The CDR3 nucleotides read TGTGCCACCCAGGCGGGACGGTTCACAGATACGCAGTATTTT. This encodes CATQAGRFTDTQYF.

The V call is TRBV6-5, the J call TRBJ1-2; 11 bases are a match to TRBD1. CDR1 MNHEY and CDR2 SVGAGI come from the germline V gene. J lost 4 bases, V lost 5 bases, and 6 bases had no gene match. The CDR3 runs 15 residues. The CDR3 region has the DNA TGTGCCAGCAGTCGAGGACAGGGGGCAGTCTATGGCTACACCTTC. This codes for CASSRGQGAVYGYTF.

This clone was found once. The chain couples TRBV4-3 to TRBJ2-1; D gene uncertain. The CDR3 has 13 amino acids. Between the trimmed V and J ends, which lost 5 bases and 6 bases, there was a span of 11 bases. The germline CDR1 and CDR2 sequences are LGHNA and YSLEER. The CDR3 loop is CASSGDYFNEQFF. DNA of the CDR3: TGCGCCAGCAGCGGAGATTACTTCAATGAGCAGTTCTTC.

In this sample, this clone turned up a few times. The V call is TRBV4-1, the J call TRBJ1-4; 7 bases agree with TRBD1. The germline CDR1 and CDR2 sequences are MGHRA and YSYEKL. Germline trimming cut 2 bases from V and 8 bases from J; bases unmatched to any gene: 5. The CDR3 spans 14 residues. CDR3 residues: CASSQTGAREKLFF. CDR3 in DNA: TGCGCCAGCAGCCAAACAGGGGCGCGGGAAAAACTGTTTTTT.

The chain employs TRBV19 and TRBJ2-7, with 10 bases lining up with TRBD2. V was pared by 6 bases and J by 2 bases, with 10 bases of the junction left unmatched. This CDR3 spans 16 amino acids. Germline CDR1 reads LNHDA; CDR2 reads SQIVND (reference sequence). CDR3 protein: CASRASGSIGTYEQYF. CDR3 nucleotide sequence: TGTGCCAGTAGGGCTAGCGGGAGCATCGGCACCTACGAGCAGTACTTC.

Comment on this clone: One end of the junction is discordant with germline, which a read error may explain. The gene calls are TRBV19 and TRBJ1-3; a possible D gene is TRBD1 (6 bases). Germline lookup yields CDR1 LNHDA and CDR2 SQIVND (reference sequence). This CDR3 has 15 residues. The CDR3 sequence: CASSIVSSRTAEGDF. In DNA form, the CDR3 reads TGTGCCAGTAGTATAGTCTCCTCCAGGACGGCCGAGGGGGATTTT.